This T cell receptor (beta chain) came from a study of shared clonotypes between healthy human individuals. Study-wide findings and caveats: Sequencing of the sorted subsets was shown by rarefaction to be incomplete despite large depth.

Clones were sequenced by immunoSEQ multiplex PCR, and TCRdb holds only the in-frame ones, with some missing. There are some 1 million clones in the sample; approximately 70% occur only once, and over 1.3% lies in the top ten. This clone has only one observation. Its antigen is unknown. The CDR3 is 13 amino acids. Trimming left V 5 bases short and J 6 bases short, with 16 bases between. CDR1 and CDR2 from the germline V gene are GTSNPN and SVGIG (reference sequence). The rearrangement uses TRBV30 and TRBJ1-2, with no clear D. Material: memory CD4+ T cells sorted from blood. Subset reported: CD45RA-negative fraction. The sequence derives from a man younger than 35 in good health. CDR3 DNA: TGTGCCTGGGACCACCGGGCCGGAGATGGCTACACCTTC. The encoded protein is CAWDHRAGDGYTF. The whole variable domain, filled in from reference TRBV30 and TRBJ1-2, reads SQTIHQWPATLVQPVGSPLSLECTVEGTSNPNLYWYRQAAGRGLQLLFYSVGIGQISSEVPQNLSASRPQDRQFILSSKKLLLSDSGFYLCAWDHRAGDGYTFGSGTRLTVV.